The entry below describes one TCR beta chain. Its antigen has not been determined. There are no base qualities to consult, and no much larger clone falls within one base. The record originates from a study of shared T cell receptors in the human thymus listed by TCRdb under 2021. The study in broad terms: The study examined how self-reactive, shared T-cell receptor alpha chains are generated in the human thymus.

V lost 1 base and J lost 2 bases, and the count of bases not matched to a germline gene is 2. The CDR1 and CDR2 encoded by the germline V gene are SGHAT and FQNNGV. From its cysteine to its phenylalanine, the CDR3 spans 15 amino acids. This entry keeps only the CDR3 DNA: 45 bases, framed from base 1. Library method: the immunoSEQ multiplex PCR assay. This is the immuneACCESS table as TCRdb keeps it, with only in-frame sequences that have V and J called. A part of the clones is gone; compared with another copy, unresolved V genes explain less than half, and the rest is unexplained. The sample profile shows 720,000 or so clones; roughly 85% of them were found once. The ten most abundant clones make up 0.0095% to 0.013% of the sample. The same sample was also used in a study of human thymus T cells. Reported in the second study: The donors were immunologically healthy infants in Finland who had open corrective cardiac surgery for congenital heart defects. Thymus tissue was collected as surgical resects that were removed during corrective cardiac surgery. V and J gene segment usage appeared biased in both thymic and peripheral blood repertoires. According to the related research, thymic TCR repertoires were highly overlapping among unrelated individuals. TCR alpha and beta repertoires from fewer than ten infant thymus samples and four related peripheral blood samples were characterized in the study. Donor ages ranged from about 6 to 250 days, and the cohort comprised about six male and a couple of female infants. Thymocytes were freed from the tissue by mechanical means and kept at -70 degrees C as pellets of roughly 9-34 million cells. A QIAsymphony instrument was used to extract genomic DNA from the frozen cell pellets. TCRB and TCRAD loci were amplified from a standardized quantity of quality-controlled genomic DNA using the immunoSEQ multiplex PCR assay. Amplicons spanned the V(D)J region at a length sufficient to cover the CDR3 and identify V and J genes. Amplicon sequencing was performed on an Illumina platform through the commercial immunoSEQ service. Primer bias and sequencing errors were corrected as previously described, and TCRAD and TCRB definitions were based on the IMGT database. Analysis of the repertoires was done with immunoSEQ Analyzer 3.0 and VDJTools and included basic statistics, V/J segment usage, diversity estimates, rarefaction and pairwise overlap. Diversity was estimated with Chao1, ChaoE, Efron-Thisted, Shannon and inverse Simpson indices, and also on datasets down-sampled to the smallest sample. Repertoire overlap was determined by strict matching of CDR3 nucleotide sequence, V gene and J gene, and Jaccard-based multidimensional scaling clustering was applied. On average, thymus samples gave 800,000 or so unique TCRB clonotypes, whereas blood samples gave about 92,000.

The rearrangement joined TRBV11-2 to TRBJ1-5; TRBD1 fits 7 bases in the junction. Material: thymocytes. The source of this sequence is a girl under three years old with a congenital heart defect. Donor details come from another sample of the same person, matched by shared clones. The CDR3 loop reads CASSLGTGGNQPQHF. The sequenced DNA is TGTGCCAGCAGCTTAGGGACAGGAGGCAATCAGCCCCAGCATTTT. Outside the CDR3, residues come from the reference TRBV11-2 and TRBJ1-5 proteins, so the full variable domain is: EAGVAQSPRYKIIEKRQSVAFWCNPISGHATLYWYQQILGQGPKLLIQFQNNGVVDDSQLPKDRFSAERLKGVDSTLKIQPAKLEDSAVYLCASSLGTGGNQPQHFGDGTRLSIL.